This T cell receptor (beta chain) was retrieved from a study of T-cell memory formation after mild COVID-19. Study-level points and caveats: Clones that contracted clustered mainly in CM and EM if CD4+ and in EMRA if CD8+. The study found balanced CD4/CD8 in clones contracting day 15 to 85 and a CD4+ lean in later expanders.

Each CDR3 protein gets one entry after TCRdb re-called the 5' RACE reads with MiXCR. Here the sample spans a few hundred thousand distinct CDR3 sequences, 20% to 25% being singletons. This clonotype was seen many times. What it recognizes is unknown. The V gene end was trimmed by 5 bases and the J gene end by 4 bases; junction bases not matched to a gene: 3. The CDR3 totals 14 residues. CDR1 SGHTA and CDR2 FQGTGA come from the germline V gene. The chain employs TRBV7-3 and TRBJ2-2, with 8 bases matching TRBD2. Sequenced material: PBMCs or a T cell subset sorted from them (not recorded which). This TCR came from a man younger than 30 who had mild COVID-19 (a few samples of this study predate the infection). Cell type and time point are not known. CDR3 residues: CASSLGTSTGELFF. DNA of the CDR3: TGTGCCAGCAGCCTAGGGACTAGCACCGGGGAGCTGTTTTTT.